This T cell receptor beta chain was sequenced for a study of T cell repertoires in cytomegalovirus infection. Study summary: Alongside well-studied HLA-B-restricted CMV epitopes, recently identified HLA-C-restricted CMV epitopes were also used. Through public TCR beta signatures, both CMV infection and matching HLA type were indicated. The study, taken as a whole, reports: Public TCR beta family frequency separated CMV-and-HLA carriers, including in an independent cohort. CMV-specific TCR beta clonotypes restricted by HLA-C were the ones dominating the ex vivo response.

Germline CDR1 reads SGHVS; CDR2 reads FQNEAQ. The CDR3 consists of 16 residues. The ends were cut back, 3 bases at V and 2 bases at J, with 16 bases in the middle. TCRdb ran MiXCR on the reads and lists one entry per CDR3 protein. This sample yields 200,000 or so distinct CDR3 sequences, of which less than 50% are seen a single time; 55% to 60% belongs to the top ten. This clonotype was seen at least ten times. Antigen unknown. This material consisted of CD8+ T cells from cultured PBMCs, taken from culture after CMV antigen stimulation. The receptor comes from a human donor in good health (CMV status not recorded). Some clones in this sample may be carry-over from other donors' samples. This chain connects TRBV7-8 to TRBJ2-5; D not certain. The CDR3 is CASSLPGPTAQETQYF. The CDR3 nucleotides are TGTGCCAGCAGCTTGCCGGGTCCAACAGCGCAAGAGACCCAGTACTTC.